These 32 T cell receptor beta chains were all obtained from the same sample, sequenced in a study of T cells in Graves' hyperthyroidism and ophthalmopathy. Using RNA transcripts as the source, TCR beta CDR3 regions were amplified. In the first-round RT-PCR of the TCR CDR3, the HTBI primer set was used. Using its own MiXCR run on the multiplex PCR reads, TCRdb lists one record per CDR3 protein. The profile covers more than 350,000 distinct CDR3 sequences, with around 15% appearing a single time and about 21% taken by the ten largest. Sequencing was performed on blood. These receptors came from a woman aged 55-70 years with Graves' ophthalmopathy.

This clonotype has a count of ten or more. The chain recombines TRBV28 with TRBJ2-1, with D possibly TRBD1 on 5 matching bases. Trimming took 1 base from V and 16 from J, leaving 14 bases between them. Germline V gene data show CDR1 as MDHEN and CDR2 as SYDVKM. The CDR3 is 12 amino acids. For the CDR3, the DNA is TGTGCCAGCAGTTTATTTGGGCAGGGTGGTTTCTTC. This translates into CASSLFGQGGFF.

This clonotype was observed a single time. This chain links TRBV2 with TRBJ2-6, with 8 bases that match TRBD1. CDR1 is SNHLY and CDR2 is FYNNEI in the germline V gene. The V segment lost 5 bases and the J segment 0 bases; nucleotides outside the gene matches: 3. CDR3 length: 16 residues. The chain's CDR3 is CASSPDRASGANVLTF. In DNA form, the CDR3 reads TGTGCCAGCAGTCCGGACAGGGCCTCTGGGGCCAACGTCCTGACTTTC.

This clonotype appeared many times. V gene TRBV5-1 combines with J gene TRBJ1-5, with a tentative D call TRBD1 (5 bases). V was shortened by 3 bases and J by 3 bases, with 13 bases between the two germline ends. This CDR3 contains 15 residues. Germline assignment: CDR1 SGHRS and CDR2 YFSETQ. The CDR3 sequence: CASSWGIGINQPQHF. The CDR3 DNA reads TGCGCCAGCAGCTGGGGGATAGGAATCAATCAGCCCCAGCATTTT.

This clonotype was counted many times. V is TRBV2 and J is TRBJ1-5; tentative D call: TRBD1 (5 bases). This CDR3 has 13 residues. From germline, CDR1 is SNHLY and CDR2 FYNNEI. The CDR3 is CASRGDSNQPQHF. The DNA of the CDR3 is TGTGCTAGCCGAGGGGATAGCAATCAGCCCCAGCATTTT.

This chain uses TRBV9 with TRBJ2-2, with TRBD1 as a possible D gene (5 bases). CDR3 length: 14 amino acids. Trimming took off 7 bases at V and 0 bases at J, with 10 bases between the two ends. Looked up from germline, CDR1 is SGDLS and CDR2 is YYNGEE. The CDR3 DNA reads TGTGCCAGCGGTTCCAGGGCGAACACCGGGGAGCTGTTTTTT. Its translation is CASGSRANTGELFF.

This clonotype came up many times. The chain employs TRBV2 and TRBJ1-2; no definite D call. Germline-derived CDR1 and CDR2 are SNHLY and FYNNEI. Deletions cut 3 bases from V and 4 bases from J, with 9 bases between. The CDR3 length is 13 residues. The CDR3: CASSDPVGYGYTF. The DNA for the CDR3 is TGTGCCAGCAGTGATCCGGTTGGCTATGGCTACACCTTC.

The chain has TRBV6-1 and TRBJ2-1; TRBD2 agrees at 12 bases. Trimming at V came to 3 bases and at J to 8 bases, leaving 2 bases not matched to a gene. The length of the CDR3 is 14 residues. Germline V lookup: CDR1 MNHNS, CDR2 SASEGT. The CDR3 DNA is TGTGCCAGCAGTGAGACTAGCGGGGGCGATGAGCAGTTCTTC. It specifies CASSETSGGDEQFF.

The chain employs TRBV10-3 and TRBJ2-1, with D possibly called TRBD1 or TRBD2 (5 bases each). CDR3 length: 15 residues. Trimming left V 8 bases short and J 0 bases short, with 14 bases between. Germline V gives CDR1 ENHRY, CDR2 SYGVKD. The CDR3 spells CAIGDQRSSYNEQFF. DNA for the CDR3: TGTGCCATCGGGGACCAGCGGAGCTCCTACAATGAGCAGTTCTTC.

This clonotype was found a few times. The chain couples TRBV7-2 to TRBJ2-7; TRBD2 aligns across 7 bases. The CDR3 consists of 16 residues. Germline CDR1 and CDR2: SGHTA and FQGNSA. V lost 5 bases to trimming and J lost 0 bases; unmatched junction nucleotides: 10. The CDR3 DNA follows: TGTGCCAGCAGCCCGAAAGGACTAGTTCACTCCTACGAGCAGTACTTC. Translated, it gives CASSPKGLVHSYEQYF. Combining the CDR3 with reference TRBV7-2 and TRBJ2-7 gives the whole variable domain GAGVSQSPSNKVTEKGKDVELRCDPISGHTALYWYRQSLGQGLEFLIYFQGNSAPDKSGLPSDRFSAERTGGSVSTLTIQRTQQEDSAVYLCASSPKGLVHSYEQYFGPGTRLTVT.

This clonotype was recorded a few times. This chain connects TRBV10-1 to TRBJ2-3, with TRBD2 matching over 7 bases. CDR3 length equals 15 residues. CDR1 WNHNN and CDR2 SYGVQD come from the germline V gene (reference sequence). The J segment lost 3 bases and the V segment lost 2 bases, leaving 5 bases of the junction unmatched. Here the CDR3 DNA reads TGCGCCAGCAGTGAGGGGCGGGAGCCTACAGATACGCAGTATTTT. Residues: CASSEGREPTDTQYF.

This clonotype was observed many times. The V call is TRBV5-1, the J call TRBJ2-4; D remains ambiguous. The germline gives CDR1 SGHRS, CDR2 YFSETQ. V was pared by 3 bases and J by 5 bases, with 3 bases between. The CDR3 has 11 amino acids. Here the CDR3 reads CASSYENIQYF. CDR3 nucleotide sequence: TGCGCCAGCAGCTACGAAAACATTCAGTACTTC.

The V and J genes are TRBV5-5 and TRBJ2-7; D possibly matches TRBD1 or TRBD2 (7 bases each). Trimming took off 6 bases at V and 2 bases at J, with 18 bases between the two ends. CDR3 size: 15 residues. Germline CDR1 SGHKS, CDR2 YYEKEE (reference sequence). The CDR3 region is CASTSSGGGPYEQYF. In DNA, the CDR3 is TGTGCCAGCACCTCTAGCGGAGGGGGCCCCTACGAGCAGTACTTC.

This clonotype was counted at least ten times. V is TRBV28 and J is TRBJ2-7; maybe TRBD2 (6 bases). Germline V lookup: CDR1 MDHEN, CDR2 SYDVKM. V gave up 6 bases and J gave up 2 bases, with 11 bases separating them. This CDR3 is 13 amino acids long. CDR3 DNA sequence: TGTGCCAGCAGGCGGGGCGCTGCCTACGAGCAGTACTTC. As protein: CASRRGAAYEQYF.

The V gene is TRBV19, the J gene TRBJ2-1; 7 positions agree with TRBD2. Germline loops: CDR1 LNHDA, CDR2 SQIVND (reference sequence). The CDR3 is made up of 16 amino acids. The junction had 9 bases not matched to a gene; V was cut back by 1 base and J by 6 bases. The CDR3 region has the DNA TGTGCCAGTAGTATAGCGGGAGGTGTTAGTGTCAATGAGCAGTTCTTC. Residues: CASSIAGGVSVNEQFF.

This CDR3 reads CASGLTASGPLYNEQFF. CDR3 bases: TGTGCTAGTGGTTTGACAGCCTCGGGACCGCTCTACAATGAGCAGTTCTTC. The chain links TRBV12-5 to TRBJ2-1; D may be TRBD1 or TRBD2 (5 bases each). This CDR3 has 17 amino acids. V lost 2 bases and J 3 bases, leaving 17 bases between the germline ends. CDR1 and CDR2 (germline): LGHNT, FRNRAP.

In this sample, this clonotype turned up many times. This chain uses TRBV7-2 with TRBJ2-5; 8 nucleotides align to TRBD2. CDR3 length: 15 residues. J lost 4 bases, V lost 4 bases, and 8 bases had no gene match. Per the germline V gene, CDR1 is SGHTA and CDR2 is FQGNSA. In DNA, the CDR3 is TGTGCCAGCAGCTCTTGGCGGGAGGTCGGAGAGACCCAGTACTTC. Protein product: CASSSWREVGETQYF.

This clonotype was observed at least ten times. The V and J genes are TRBV20-1 and TRBJ2-7; possibly TRBD1 or TRBD2 for D (5 bases each). Trimming took off 0 bases at V and 2 bases at J, with 17 bases between the two ends. CDR3 length: 16 amino acids. Germline V gives CDR1 DFQATT, CDR2 SNEGSKA (reference sequence). The CDR3 nucleotides are TGCAGTGCTAGAGATCTCCGGGGCCAAAAAACCTACGAGCAGTACTTC. It is translated as CSARDLRGQKTYEQYF.

This clonotype showed up many times. This chain connects TRBV11-2 to TRBJ2-1; the D gene is possibly TRBD2 (6 bases). With 5 bases removed from V and 5 bases from J, the gap between germline ends came to 19 bases. Germline-derived CDR1 and CDR2 are SGHAT and FQNNGV. The CDR3 sequence is 16 residues long. This CDR3 reads CASSLYIASDNNEQFF. The CDR3 region has the DNA TGTGCCAGCAGCCTTTACATAGCTAGCGATAACAATGAGCAGTTCTTC.

This clonotype has a handful of counts. The chain couples TRBV9 to TRBJ1-1, with unresolved D. With 3 bases removed from V and 4 bases from J, the gap between germline ends came to 10 bases. The CDR3 runs to 13 residues. The germline V gene encodes CDR1 SGDLS and CDR2 YYNGEE. CDR3 residues: CASSAGVSTEAFF. In DNA, the CDR3 is TGTGCCAGCAGCGCAGGTGTTTCCACTGAAGCTTTCTTT.

This clonotype was found a few times. The chain joins TRBV20-1 to TRBJ1-1; D uncertain. The CDR3 has 12 residues. Germline loops: CDR1 DFQATT, CDR2 SNEGSKA (reference sequence). Trimming removed 6 bases from V and 4 bases from J, with 12 bases in between. The CDR3 DNA reads as TGCAGTGCCCGTAAACAGCCCACTGAAGCTTTCTTT. Its translation is CSARKQPTEAFF.

This clonotype has only a few counts. The gene calls are TRBV11-3 and TRBJ2-2, with TRBD1 identical over 10 bases. Germline-derived CDR1 and CDR2 are SGHNT and YENEEA. With V trimmed by 5 bases and J by 1 base, 4 bases remained unmatched. The CDR3 covers 16 residues. The CDR3 DNA follows: TGTGCCAGCAGCCCCCGGGACAGGGGGAACACCGGGGAGCTGTTTTTT. It yields the protein CASSPRDRGNTGELFF.

This clonotype was detected many times. The chain links TRBV11-2 to TRBJ2-6, with D hard to call. The CDR3 is 15 residues long. V lost 2 bases, J lost 2 bases, and 7 bases lay in between. The germline V gene encodes CDR1 SGHAT and CDR2 FQNNGV. CDR3 in DNA: TGTGCCAGCAGCTTACCGCGGACTGGGGCCAACGTCCTGACTTTC. Translated, it gives CASSLPRTGANVLTF.

This clonotype was observed a handful of times. The chain links TRBV20-1 to TRBJ2-5, with 7 bases that match TRBD2. The CDR3 totals 15 residues. V gave up 6 bases and J gave up 2 bases; unmatched junction bases: 12. Germline V lookup: CDR1 DFQATT, CDR2 SNEGSKA (reference sequence). CDR3 protein: CSALRTGLVQETQYF. The CDR3 coding sequence is TGCAGTGCCCTACGTACCGGACTAGTTCAAGAGACCCAGTACTTC.

The CDR3 DNA reads TGTGCCAGCAGCTTAACGAACTCTGGGGCCAACGTCCTGACTTTC. This encodes CASSLTNSGANVLTF. This chain uses TRBV7-3 with TRBJ2-6; D is unclear. V was clipped by 0 bases and J by 0 bases, with 3 bases between them. The germline V gene encodes CDR1 SGHTA and CDR2 FQGTGA. This CDR3 spans 15 amino acids.

About this clonotype: The final CDR3 position lacks the conserved phenylalanine or tryptophan, pointing to a likely read error. This chain links TRBV10-1 with TRBJ2-6; D possibly corresponds to TRBD2 (7 bases). Trimming pared 4 bases from V and 2 bases from J, leaving 12 bases between. The CDR3 extends over 16 amino acids. CDR1 and CDR2 (germline): WNHNN, SYGVQD (reference sequence). Written as DNA, the CDR3 is TGCGCCAGCAGTGCGGGGGGCCCCACTGGGGCCAACGTCCTGACTCTC. Translating gives CASSAGGPTGANVLTL.

This clonotype was seen ten or more times. The chain has TRBV5-5 and TRBJ2-1, with D possibly TRBD1 on 6 matching bases. Trimming shortened V by 0 bases and J by 14 bases, and 9 bases separated the two germline ends. Germline V gene lookup returns CDR1 SGHKS and CDR2 YYEKEE (reference sequence). CDR3 size: 11 residues. CDR3 protein: CASSLGQAKFF. CDR3 in DNA: TGTGCCAGCAGCTTGGGACAGGCAAAGTTCTTC.

The gene calls are TRBV7-2 and TRBJ2-1, with 9 nucleotides matching TRBD2. The CDR3 is 17 amino acids. V lost 5 bases to trimming and J lost 5 bases; unmatched junction nucleotides: 13. CDR1 and CDR2 from the germline V gene are SGHTA and FQGNSA. This chain's CDR3 is CASSPRIAGVADNEQFF. CDR3 bases: TGTGCCAGCAGCCCCCGGATAGCGGGAGTAGCCGACAATGAGCAGTTCTTC. The full variable domain, rest sourced from reference TRBV7-2 and TRBJ2-1, is GAGVSQSPSNKVTEKGKDVELRCDPISGHTALYWYRQSLGQGLEFLIYFQGNSAPDKSGLPSDRFSAERTGGSVSTLTIQRTQQEDSAVYLCASSPRIAGVADNEQFFGPGTRLTVL.

This clonotype was observed at least ten times. The chain has TRBV27 and TRBJ2-7; no clear D. The CDR3 is made up of 14 amino acids. The ends were cut back, 3 bases at V and 0 bases at J, with 9 bases in the middle. The germline gives CDR1 MNHEY, CDR2 SMNVEV (reference sequence). The CDR3 DNA follows: TGTGCCAGCAGTTTCCGGCGCAGCTCCTACGAGCAGTACTTC. It codes for CASSFRRSSYEQYF.

This clonotype was seen repeatedly, ten times or more. The CDR3 DNA reads TGTGCCATCAACCAGGGGGGCTACGAGCAGTACTTC. Its protein is CAINQGGYEQYF. The chain couples TRBV28 to TRBJ2-7; maybe TRBD1 (7 bases). CDR3 length equals 12 residues. V lost 10 bases to trimming and J lost 3 bases, with 13 bases between them. The V gene's germline CDR1 is MDHEN and CDR2 SYDVKM.

This clonotype has only a few counts. This chain joins TRBV19 and TRBJ2-5, with D maybe TRBD1 (7 bases). CDR1 is LNHDA, CDR2 SQIVND, per germline (reference sequence). The CDR3 is 15 residues long. The V end lost 4 bases, the J end lost 3 bases, and 15 bases lay between the germline ends. Here the CDR3 reads CASSTGSRGEETQYF. The CDR3 DNA sequence: TGTGCCAGTAGTACGGGGTCCAGGGGGGAAGAGACCCAGTACTTC. Filled out from reference TRBV19 and TRBJ2-5, the complete variable domain reads DGGITQSPKYLFRKEGQNVTLSCEQNLNHDAMYWYRQDPGQGLRLIYYSQIVNDFQKGDIAEGYSVSREKKESFPLTVTSAQKNPTAFYLCASSTGSRGEETQYFGPGTRLLVL.

The rearrangement uses TRBV4-1 and TRBJ2-1; D may correspond to TRBD1 or TRBD2 (6 bases each). The CDR3 extends over 15 amino acids. V was shortened by 1 base and J by 6 bases, with 13 bases between the two germline ends. Germline CDR1 is MGHRA and CDR2 is YSYEKL. CDR3: CASSQGPGAGNEQFF. CDR3 in DNA: TGCGCCAGCAGCCAAGGGCCGGGGGCGGGCAATGAGCAGTTCTTC.

This clonotype was found many times. The CDR3 protein is CASTGRLQETQYF. The CDR3 region has the DNA TGTGCCAGCACGGGTAGGCTCCAAGAGACCCAGTACTTC. The gene calls are TRBV2 and TRBJ2-5, with D unclear. CDR3 length equals 13 residues. Germline CDR1 reads SNHLY; CDR2 reads FYNNEI. V lost 7 bases to trimming and J lost 1 base, with 10 bases between them. Complete variable domain (other parts from reference TRBV2 and TRBJ2-5): EPEVTQTPSHQVTQMGQEVILRCVPISNHLYFYWYRQILGQKVEFLVSFYNNEISEKSEIFDDQFSVERPDGSNFTLKIRSTKLEDSAMYFCASTGRLQETQYFGPGTRLLVL.